This TCR beta chain was recovered during a study of human T cells and chemical hapten exposure. Study-wide background: Patch tests of 0.01% DPC on the upper back were read at 6 days. Regarding the study as a whole: The count of PT1 expanded TCRs correlated positively with patch test score.

In TCRdb, the RACE reads were re-called with MiXCR into one record per CDR3 protein. Counted here are tens of thousands of distinct CDR3 sequences, 10% to 14% occurring once; the ten biggest clones make up about 4%. This sample's time point: patch test 3, about 24 weeks after DPC sensitization. Treatment meaning: therapeutic diphenylcyclopropenone sensitization with weekly scalp DPC. Unfractionated whole blood served as the source for total RNA extraction. This CDR3 is built from 12 residues. Germline lookup yields CDR1 LGHNA and CDR2 YSLEER. Ten or more counts support this clonotype. The target antigen is unknown. An end of the junction differs from the germline gene, which may be a read error.

The receptor comes from a woman aged 45-59 years with alopecia areata. Some clones in this sample may be carry-over from other donors' samples. The chain combines TRBV4-3 with TRBJ2-3, with TRBD1 as a possible D gene (5 bases). The material was whole blood, obtained in connection with sensitization to the hapten diphenylcyclopropenone (DPC). The CDR3 coding sequence is TGCGCCAGCAGCCAACAGGGCCTAAAGGCTACTTTT. Translated, it gives CASSQQGLKATF.